The rows below give T cell receptor beta chains drawn from one sample of a study of immune characterization of retroperitoneal liposarcoma. One entry per CDR3 protein results from TCRdb running MiXCR on the PCR reads. The sample includes about 3,000 distinct CDR3 sequences, under 55% of them seen just once. Sequencing was performed on tumor tissue. The receptors here all came from a male donor with retroperitoneal liposarcoma. Each CDR3 is given with its conserved first and last residue. Each record gives: clone size, D gene, V gene, CDR3 protein. The D gene is left open where the match is weak. Some rows have no size entry. The others give once, few or many, or a class for an expanded clone.

clone_size: NA; d_call: NA; v_call: TRBV6-1; cdr3_aa: CASSDLGGSSYNEQFF
clone_size: medium-sized; d_call: TRBD2; v_call: TRBV10-2; cdr3_aa: CASTSRTSSYEQYF
clone_size: once; d_call: NA; v_call: TRBV12-3/TRBV12-4; cdr3_aa: CASSPASVYNEQFF
clone_size: NA; d_call: TRBD1; v_call: TRBV11-1; cdr3_aa: CASSRQGTDGYTF
clone_size: NA; d_call: NA; v_call: TRBV10-1; cdr3_aa: CASSENAGDEQFF
clone_size: few; d_call: TRBD1; v_call: TRBV6-1; cdr3_aa: CASSESGGNTEAFF
clone_size: medium-sized; d_call: NA; v_call: TRBV7-2; cdr3_aa: CASSLTGPQETQYF
clone_size: NA; d_call: TRBD2; v_call: TRBV6-8; cdr3_aa: CASSATSGSFEQYF
clone_size: few; d_call: TRBD1; v_call: TRBV27; cdr3_aa: CASSPTGQGYNEQYF
clone_size: NA; d_call: NA; v_call: TRBV6-5; cdr3_aa: CASSYSPHSAVSYNEQFF
clone_size: few; d_call: NA; v_call: TRBV6-8; cdr3_aa: CASSHTGSSNQPQHF
clone_size: NA; d_call: NA; v_call: TRBV6-1; cdr3_aa: CASSEASAPSPLHF
clone_size: NA; d_call: NA; v_call: TRBV11-3; cdr3_aa: CASSLGTIQEEETQYF
clone_size: once; d_call: NA; v_call: TRBV6-8; cdr3_aa: CASLQLGVTYEQYF
clone_size: NA; d_call: NA; v_call: TRBV28; cdr3_aa: CASSLVRRGYNSPLHF
clone_size: few; d_call: NA; v_call: TRBV18; cdr3_aa: CASSQTRNTDTQYF
clone_size: medium-sized; d_call: NA; v_call: TRBV6-4; cdr3_aa: CASSLRSTDTQYF
clone_size: few; d_call: NA; v_call: TRBV7-2; cdr3_aa: CASSMGLKSTDTQYF
clone_size: NA; d_call: TRBD2; v_call: TRBV6-1; cdr3_aa: CASTQPGLAGVNEQFF
clone_size: NA; d_call: TRBD2; v_call: TRBV10-1; cdr3_aa: CASSEAGGRSYSYEQYF
clone_size: NA; d_call: NA; v_call: TRBV7-8; cdr3_aa: CASSVYGTLQETQYF
clone_size: NA; d_call: NA; v_call: TRBV6-1; cdr3_aa: CASSEEAGGHETQYF
clone_size: NA; d_call: NA; v_call: TRBV11-3; cdr3_aa: CASSLDSHEQYF
clone_size: few; d_call: NA; v_call: TRBV6-6; cdr3_aa: CAIRVGSYEQFF
clone_size: NA; d_call: TRBD1; v_call: TRBV4-1; cdr3_aa: CASSHGPGQNEKLFF
clone_size: NA; d_call: TRBD2; v_call: TRBV6-1; cdr3_aa: CASSERGREETQYF
clone_size: NA; d_call: TRBD2; v_call: TRBV7-8; cdr3_aa: CASSPRTSGLTDTQYF
clone_size: NA; d_call: NA; v_call: TRBV12-5; cdr3_aa: CASGLFLRNNEQFF
clone_size: medium-sized; d_call: NA; v_call: TRBV3-1; cdr3_aa: CASSQDVESQFF
clone_size: few; d_call: NA; v_call: TRBV6-1; cdr3_aa: CASSDGGRNYEQYF
clone_size: NA; d_call: NA; v_call: TRBV11-1; cdr3_aa: CASSSTKGSSYNEQYF
clone_size: NA; d_call: TRBD2; v_call: TRBV10-2; cdr3_aa: CASSERRTSLGETQYF
clone_size: NA; d_call: NA; v_call: TRBV27; cdr3_aa: CASRLGSGDTQYF
clone_size: many; d_call: TRBD2; v_call: TRBV6-1; cdr3_aa: CASHSGRAYNEQFF
clone_size: NA; d_call: NA; v_call: TRBV6-1; cdr3_aa: CASSAGEGVEAKNIQYF
clone_size: NA; d_call: TRBD1; v_call: TRBV12-3/TRBV12-4; cdr3_aa: CASSADRGPREAQYF
clone_size: NA; d_call: NA; v_call: TRBV5-5; cdr3_aa: CASSLSTGFYEQYF
clone_size: many; d_call: NA; v_call: TRBV6-1; cdr3_aa: CASSALSPGTNEKLFF
clone_size: few; d_call: TRBD1; v_call: TRBV11-3; cdr3_aa: CASRLMGQRYF
clone_size: few; d_call: NA; v_call: TRBV6-8; cdr3_aa: CASSYSVRTAHNEQFF
clone_size: few; d_call: TRBD2; v_call: TRBV7-8; cdr3_aa: CASSLPRLAGANYEQYF
clone_size: few; d_call: NA; v_call: TRBV6-1; cdr3_aa: CASSGTRGNSPLHF
clone_size: few; d_call: TRBD2; v_call: TRBV7-2; cdr3_aa: CASSSRTSGTYSIQYF
clone_size: few; d_call: NA; v_call: TRBV7-8; cdr3_aa: CASSRGRDPPTNEKLFF
clone_size: few; d_call: NA; v_call: TRBV7-3; cdr3_aa: CASRRVPEQYF
clone_size: NA; d_call: TRBD2; v_call: TRBV28; cdr3_aa: CASRGGRDSYEQFF
clone_size: NA; d_call: NA; v_call: TRBV6-1; cdr3_aa: CASSSVPDTQYF
clone_size: few; d_call: NA; v_call: TRBV27; cdr3_aa: CASSSQPEISGELFF
clone_size: NA; d_call: NA; v_call: TRBV5-1; cdr3_aa: CASSQRGVTGELFF
clone_size: few; d_call: NA; v_call: TRBV12-3/TRBV12-4; cdr3_aa: CASSSTGSYNEQYF
clone_size: NA; d_call: NA; v_call: TRBV7-2; cdr3_aa: CASSSQGTGDIQFF
clone_size: medium-sized; d_call: NA; v_call: TRBV27; cdr3_aa: CASSPRDGEETQYF
clone_size: NA; d_call: NA; v_call: TRBV7-3; cdr3_aa: CASSLNPTDTQYF
clone_size: few; d_call: TRBD2; v_call: TRBV6-6; cdr3_aa: CASSYSRGTSGPSSYNEQFF
clone_size: few; d_call: TRBD2; v_call: TRBV6-1; cdr3_aa: CASNLLAGDLNEQFF
clone_size: medium-sized; d_call: TRBD2; v_call: TRBV27; cdr3_aa: CASRRTGTSYNEQFF
clone_size: once; d_call: NA; v_call: TRBV6-6; cdr3_aa: CASREDNGYYEQFF
clone_size: NA; d_call: TRBD2; v_call: TRBV7-2; cdr3_aa: CASSLGTSLYEQFF